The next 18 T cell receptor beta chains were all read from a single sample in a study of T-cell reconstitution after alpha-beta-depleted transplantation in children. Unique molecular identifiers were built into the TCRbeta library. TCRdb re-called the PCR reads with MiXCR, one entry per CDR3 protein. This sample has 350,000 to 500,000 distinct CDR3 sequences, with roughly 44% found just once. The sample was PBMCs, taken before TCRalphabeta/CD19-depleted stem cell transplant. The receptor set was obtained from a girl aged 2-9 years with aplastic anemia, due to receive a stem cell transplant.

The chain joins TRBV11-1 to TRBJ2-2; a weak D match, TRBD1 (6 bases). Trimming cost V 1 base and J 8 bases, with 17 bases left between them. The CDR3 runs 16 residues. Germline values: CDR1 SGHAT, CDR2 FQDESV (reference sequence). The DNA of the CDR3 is TGTGCCAGCAGCTTAGTTCAGGGGTCCGCAGGAGGGGAGCTGTTTTTT. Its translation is CASSLVQGSAGGELFF.

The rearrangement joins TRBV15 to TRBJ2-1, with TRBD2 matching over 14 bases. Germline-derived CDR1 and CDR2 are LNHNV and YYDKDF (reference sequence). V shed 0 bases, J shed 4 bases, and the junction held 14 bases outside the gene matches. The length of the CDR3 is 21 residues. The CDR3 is CATSRDGRLAGGGASYNEQFF. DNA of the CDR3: TGTGCCACCAGCAGAGATGGGAGACTAGCGGGAGGGGGGGCCTCTTACAATGAGCAGTTCTTC.

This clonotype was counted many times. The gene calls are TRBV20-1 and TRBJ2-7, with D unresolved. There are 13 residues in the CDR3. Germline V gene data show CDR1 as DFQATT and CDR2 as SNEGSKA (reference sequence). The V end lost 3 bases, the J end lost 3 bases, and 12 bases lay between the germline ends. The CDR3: CSASVYTGYEQYF. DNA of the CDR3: TGCAGTGCTAGTGTCTATACGGGCTACGAGCAGTACTTC.

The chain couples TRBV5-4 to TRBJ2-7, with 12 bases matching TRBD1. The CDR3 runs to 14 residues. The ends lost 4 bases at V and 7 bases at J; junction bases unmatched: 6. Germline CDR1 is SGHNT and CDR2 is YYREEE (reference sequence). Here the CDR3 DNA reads TGTGCCAGCAGCATGGGACAGGGGGCAGGGGAGCAGTACTTC. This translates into CASSMGQGAGEQYF.

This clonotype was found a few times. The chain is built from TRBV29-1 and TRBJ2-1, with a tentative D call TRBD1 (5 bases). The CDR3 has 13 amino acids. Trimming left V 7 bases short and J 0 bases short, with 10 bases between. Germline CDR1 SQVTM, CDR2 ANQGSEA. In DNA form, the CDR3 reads TGCAGCGGTAGACAGAGCTCCTACAATGAGCAGTTCTTC. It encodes CSGRQSSYNEQFF.

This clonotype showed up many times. The CDR3 loop is CASSRFRTGELFF. CDR3 coding DNA: TGTGCCAGCAGCAGATTCAGGACCGGGGAGCTGTTTTTT. The V and J genes are TRBV7-2 and TRBJ2-2; D uncertain. Germline loops: CDR1 SGHTA, CDR2 FQGNSA. V dropped 5 bases and J dropped 5 bases, with 9 bases sitting between them. The CDR3 sequence is 13 residues long.

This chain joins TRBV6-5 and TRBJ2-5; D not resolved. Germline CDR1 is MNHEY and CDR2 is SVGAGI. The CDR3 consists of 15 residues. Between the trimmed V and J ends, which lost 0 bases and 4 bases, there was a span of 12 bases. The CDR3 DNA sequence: TGTGCCAGCAGTTACTCTGGCAGGACCGTAGAGACCCAGTACTTC. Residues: CASSYSGRTVETQYF.

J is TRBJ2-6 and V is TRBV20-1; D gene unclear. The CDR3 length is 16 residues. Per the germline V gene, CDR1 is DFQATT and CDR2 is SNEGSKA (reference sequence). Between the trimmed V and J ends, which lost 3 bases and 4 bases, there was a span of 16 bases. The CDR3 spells CSASKPGLTGANVLTF. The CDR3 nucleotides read TGCAGTGCTAGTAAGCCAGGTCTTACCGGGGCCAACGTCCTGACTTTC.

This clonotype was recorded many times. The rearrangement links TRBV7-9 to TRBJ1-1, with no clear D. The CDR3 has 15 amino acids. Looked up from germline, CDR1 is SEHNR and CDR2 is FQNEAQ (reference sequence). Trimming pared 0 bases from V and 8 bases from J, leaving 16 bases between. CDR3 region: CASSLAGGRVIEAFF. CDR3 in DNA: TGTGCCAGCAGCTTAGCGGGAGGGCGGGTCATAGAAGCTTTCTTT.

DNA for the CDR3: TGTGCCAGCAGCCCGAGGGCAGGGTACACCGGGGAGCTGTTTTTT. Amino acid sequence: CASSPRAGYTGELFF. The genes are TRBV7-6 and TRBJ2-2; the D gene could be TRBD1 or TRBD2 (5 bases each). The CDR3 covers 15 residues. Germline assignment: CDR1 SGHVS and CDR2 FNYEAQ. V was cut by 5 bases and J by 3 bases, with 13 bases left in between.

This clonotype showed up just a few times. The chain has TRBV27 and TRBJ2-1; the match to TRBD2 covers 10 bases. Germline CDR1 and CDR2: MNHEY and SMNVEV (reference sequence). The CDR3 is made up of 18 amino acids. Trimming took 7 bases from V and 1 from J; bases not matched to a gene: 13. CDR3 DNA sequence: TGTGCCAGCACCCCACTAGCGGGAAACCGAAGGTCCTACAATGAGCAGTTCTTC. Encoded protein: CASTPLAGNRRSYNEQFF.

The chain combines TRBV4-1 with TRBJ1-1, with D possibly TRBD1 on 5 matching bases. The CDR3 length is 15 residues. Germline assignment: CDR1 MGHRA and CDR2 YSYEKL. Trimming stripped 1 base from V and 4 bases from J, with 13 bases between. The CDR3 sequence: CASSQVGGKTTEAFF. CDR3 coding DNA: TGCGCCAGCAGCCAAGTGGGGGGGAAGACCACTGAAGCTTTCTTT.

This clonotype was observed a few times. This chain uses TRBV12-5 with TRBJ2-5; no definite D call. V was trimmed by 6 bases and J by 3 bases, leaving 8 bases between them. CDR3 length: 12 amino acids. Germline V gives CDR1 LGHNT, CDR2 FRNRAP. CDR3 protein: CASGIREETQYF. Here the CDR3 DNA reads TGTGCTAGTGGCATAAGGGAAGAGACCCAGTACTTC.

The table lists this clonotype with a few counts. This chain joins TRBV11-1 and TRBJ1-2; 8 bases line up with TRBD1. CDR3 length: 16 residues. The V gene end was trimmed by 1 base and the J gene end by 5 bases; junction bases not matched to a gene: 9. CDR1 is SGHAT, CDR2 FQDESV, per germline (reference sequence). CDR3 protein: CASSLEEGQASYGYTF. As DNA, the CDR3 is TGTGCCAGCAGCTTAGAGGAGGGACAGGCGTCTTATGGCTACACCTTC.

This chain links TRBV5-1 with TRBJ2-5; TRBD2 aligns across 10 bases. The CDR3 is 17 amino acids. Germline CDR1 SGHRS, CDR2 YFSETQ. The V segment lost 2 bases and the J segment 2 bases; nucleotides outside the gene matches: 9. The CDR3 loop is CASSFVTSGVWQETQYF. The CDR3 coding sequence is TGCGCCAGCAGCTTCGTTACTAGCGGGGTATGGCAAGAGACCCAGTACTTC.

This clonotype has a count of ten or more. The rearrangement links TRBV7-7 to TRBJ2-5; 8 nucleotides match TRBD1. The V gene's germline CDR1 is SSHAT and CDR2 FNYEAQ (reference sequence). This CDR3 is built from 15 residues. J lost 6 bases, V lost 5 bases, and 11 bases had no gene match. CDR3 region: CASSLHNGQGQTQYF. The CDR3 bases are TGTGCCAGCAGCCTCCATAACGGACAGGGTCAGACCCAGTACTTC.

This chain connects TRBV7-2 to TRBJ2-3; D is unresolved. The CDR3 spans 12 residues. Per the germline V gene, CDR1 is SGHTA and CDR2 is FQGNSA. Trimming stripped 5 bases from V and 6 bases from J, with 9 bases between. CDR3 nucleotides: TGTGCCAGCAGCCCCCATTGGGATACGCAGTATTTT. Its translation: CASSPHWDTQYF.

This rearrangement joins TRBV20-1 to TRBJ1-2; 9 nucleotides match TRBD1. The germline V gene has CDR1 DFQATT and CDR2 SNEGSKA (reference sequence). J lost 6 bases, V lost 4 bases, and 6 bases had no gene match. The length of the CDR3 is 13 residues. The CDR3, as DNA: TGCAGTGCTACGAGGACAGGGGCGAATGGCTACACCTTC. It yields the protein CSATRTGANGYTF.